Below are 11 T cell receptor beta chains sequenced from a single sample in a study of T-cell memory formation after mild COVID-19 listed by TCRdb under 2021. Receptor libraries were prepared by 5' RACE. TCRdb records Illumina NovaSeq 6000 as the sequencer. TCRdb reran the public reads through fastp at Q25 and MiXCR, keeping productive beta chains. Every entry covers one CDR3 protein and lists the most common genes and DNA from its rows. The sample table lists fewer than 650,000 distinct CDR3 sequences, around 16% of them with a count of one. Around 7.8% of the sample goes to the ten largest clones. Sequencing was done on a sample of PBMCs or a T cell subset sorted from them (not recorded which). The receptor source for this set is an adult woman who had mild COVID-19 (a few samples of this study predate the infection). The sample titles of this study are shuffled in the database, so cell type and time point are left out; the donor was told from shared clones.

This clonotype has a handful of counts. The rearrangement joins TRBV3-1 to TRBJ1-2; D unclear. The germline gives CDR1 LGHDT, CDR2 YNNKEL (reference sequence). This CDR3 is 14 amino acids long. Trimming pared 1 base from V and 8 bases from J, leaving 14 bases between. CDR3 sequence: CASSQGGSLKGYTF. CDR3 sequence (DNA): TGTGCCAGCAGCCAAGGCGGGAGTTTGAAGGGCTACACCTTC. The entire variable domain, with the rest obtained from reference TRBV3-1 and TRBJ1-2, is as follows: DTAVSQTPKYLVTQMGNDKSIKCEQNLGHDTMYWYKQDSKKFLKIMFSYNNKELIINETVPNRFSPKSPDKAHLNLHINSLELGDSAVYFCASSQGGSLKGYTFGSGTRLTVV.

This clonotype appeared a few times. CDR3 amino acids: CASSLHGNTEAFF. The CDR3 DNA sequence: TGTGCCAGCAGCCTACACGGTAACACTGAAGCTTTCTTT. This chain joins TRBV3-1 and TRBJ1-1; no reliable D call. The ends were cut back, 4 bases at V and 2 bases at J, with 8 bases in the middle. Per germline, CDR1 LGHDT and CDR2 YNNKEL (reference sequence). This CDR3 is built from 13 residues.

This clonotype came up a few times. The CDR3 sequence is CASSLERISGNTIYF. The DNA of the CDR3 is TGTGCCAGCAGCTTGGAACGGATCTCTGGAAACACCATATATTTT. The chain links TRBV11-2 to TRBJ1-3; D unclear. The ends were cut back, 3 bases at V and 0 bases at J, with 9 bases in the middle. The CDR3 is made up of 15 amino acids. The V gene's germline CDR1 is SGHAT and CDR2 FQNNGV.

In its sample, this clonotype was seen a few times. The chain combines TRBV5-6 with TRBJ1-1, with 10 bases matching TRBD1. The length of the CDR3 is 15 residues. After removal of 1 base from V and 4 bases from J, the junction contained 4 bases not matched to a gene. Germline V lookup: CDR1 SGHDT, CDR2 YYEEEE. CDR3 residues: CASSLYGQGVTEAFF. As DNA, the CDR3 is TGTGCCAGCAGCTTGTATGGACAGGGGGTCACTGAAGCTTTCTTT.

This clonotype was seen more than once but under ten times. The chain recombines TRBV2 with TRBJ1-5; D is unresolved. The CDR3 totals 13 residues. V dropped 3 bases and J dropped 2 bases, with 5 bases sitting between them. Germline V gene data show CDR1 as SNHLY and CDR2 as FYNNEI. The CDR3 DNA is TGTGCCAGCAGTGACGTTGGCAATCAGCCCCAGCATTTT. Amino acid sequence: CASSDVGNQPQHF.

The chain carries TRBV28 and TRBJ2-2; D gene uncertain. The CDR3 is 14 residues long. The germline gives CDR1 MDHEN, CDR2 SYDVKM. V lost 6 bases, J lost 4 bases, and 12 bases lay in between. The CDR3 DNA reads TGTGCCAGCAGGACCTTAAGTTTCACCGGGGAGCTGTTTTTT. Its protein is CASRTLSFTGELFF.

This CDR3 is CASRSSPGTGEKNTEAFF. The DNA of the CDR3 is TGTGCCAGCAGATCAAGCCCCGGGACAGGGGAAAAGAACACTGAAGCTTTCTTT. The genes are TRBV6-2 or TRBV6-3 and TRBJ1-1, with 10 bases aligning to TRBD1. The J segment lost 1 base and the V segment lost 6 bases, leaving 14 bases of the junction unmatched. The germline V gene encodes CDR1 MNHEY and CDR2 SVGEGT. The CDR3 covers 18 residues.

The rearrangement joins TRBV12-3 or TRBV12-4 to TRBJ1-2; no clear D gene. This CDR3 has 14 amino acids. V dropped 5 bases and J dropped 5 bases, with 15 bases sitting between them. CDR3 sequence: CASSPGSDPYGYTF. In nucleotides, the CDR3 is TGTGCCAGCAGTCCGGGGTCCGATCCGTATGGCTACACCTTC.

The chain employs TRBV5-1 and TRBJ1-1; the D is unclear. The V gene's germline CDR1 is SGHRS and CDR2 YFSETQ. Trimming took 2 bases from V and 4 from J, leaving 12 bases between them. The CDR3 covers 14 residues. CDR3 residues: CASSFDREGTEAFF. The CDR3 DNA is TGCGCCAGCAGCTTCGACCGGGAGGGCACTGAAGCTTTCTTT.

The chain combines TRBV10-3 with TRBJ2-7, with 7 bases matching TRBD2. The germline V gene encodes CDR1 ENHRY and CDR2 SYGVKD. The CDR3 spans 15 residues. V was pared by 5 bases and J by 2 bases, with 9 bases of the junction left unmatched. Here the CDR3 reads CAISLTSLGTYEQYF. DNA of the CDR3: TGTGCCATCAGTCTGACTAGCTTGGGAACCTACGAGCAGTACTTC.

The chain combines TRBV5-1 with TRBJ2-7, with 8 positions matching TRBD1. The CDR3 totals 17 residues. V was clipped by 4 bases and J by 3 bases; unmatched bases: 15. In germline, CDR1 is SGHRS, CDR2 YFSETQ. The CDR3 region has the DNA TGCGCCAGCAGCCCGGGACAGGCTTTACTGTCAATCTACGAGCAGTACTTC. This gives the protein CASSPGQALLSIYEQYF. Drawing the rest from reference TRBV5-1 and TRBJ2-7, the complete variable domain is KAGVTQTPRYLIKTRGQQVTLSCSPISGHRSVSWYQQTPGQGLQFLFEYFSETQRNKGNFPGRFSGRQFSNSRSEMNVSTLELGDSALYLCASSPGQALLSIYEQYFGPGTRLTVT.